This TCR beta chain derives from a study of monozygotic twins with cystic fibrosis. Study-level information: Libraries were built from around 3 micrograms of fragmented DNA using around 16 PCR cycles.

The data were produced by immunoSEQ multiplex PCR, yet TCRdb's version contains in-frame clones alone and is incomplete. Of roughly 28,000 clones listed, around four fifths are singletons. Study outcomes and limitations: The repertoire was suggested to be naive-dominated, clonality median around 0.01.

As concerns this clone: Its antigen is still unknown.

Losses at the gene ends were 6 bases for V and 0 bases for J; bases not matched to a gene: 8. The CDR3 length is 15 residues. From germline, CDR1 is LNHDA and CDR2 SQIVND (reference sequence). What was sequenced was blood. The chain has TRBV19 and TRBJ2-7, with 7 bases fitting TRBD1. The origin of this receptor is a girl aged 2-10 years with cystic fibrosis. This chain's CDR3 is CASSARQGPSYEQYF. The CDR3 DNA is TGTGCCAGTAGCGCCCGACAGGGTCCCTCCTACGAGCAGTACTTC.